A single sample is the source of the 17 T cell receptor beta chains below, sequenced in a study of T cells in Graves' hyperthyroidism and ophthalmopathy. The TCR beta CDR3 regions underwent amplification using RNA transcripts as the source. RT-PCR in the first round (using the HTBI primer set) targeted the TCR CDR3. TCRdb itself ran the multiplex PCR reads through MiXCR, one entry per CDR3 protein. The sample consists of over 650,000 distinct CDR3 sequences, about 16% of them appearing once. Input material: blood. The receptor source for this set is a man aged 18 to 30 with Graves' hyperthyroidism.

This clonotype has only a few counts. This chain uses TRBV4-2 with TRBJ2-1, with D perhaps TRBD1 (5 bases). This CDR3 is built from 16 residues. Germline V lookup: CDR1 LGHNA, CDR2 YNFKEQ. V gave up 0 bases and J gave up 3 bases, with 12 bases separating them. CDR3 sequence: CASSQEWGSDYNEQFF. For the CDR3, the DNA is TGTGCCAGCAGCCAAGAGTGGGGCTCCGACTACAATGAGCAGTTCTTC.

The gene calls are TRBV7-6 and TRBJ1-1; D possibly corresponds to TRBD1 (5 bases). This CDR3 has 16 amino acids. Trimming left V 4 bases short and J 5 bases short, with 20 bases between. Germline CDR1 and CDR2: SGHVS and FNYEAQ. CDR3 loop: CASSSTLRGDGTEAFF. The CDR3 region has the DNA TGTGCCAGCAGCTCGACCTTGAGAGGGGACGGGACTGAAGCTTTCTTT. Supplemented by reference TRBV7-6 and TRBJ1-1, the full variable domain reads GAGVSQSPRYKVTKRGQDVALRCDPISGHVSLYWYRQALGQGPEFLTYFNYEAQQDKSGLPNDRFSAERPEGSISTLTIQRTEQRDSAMYRCASSSTLRGDGTEAFFGQGTRLTVV.

CDR3 protein: CASSHFSTSGRTDTQYF. The CDR3 bases are TGCGCCAGCAGCCATTTTTCGACTAGCGGGAGGACAGATACGCAGTATTTT. The V call is TRBV4-1, the J call TRBJ2-3; 13 positions match TRBD2. Germline V lookup: CDR1 MGHRA, CDR2 YSYEKL. V was pared by 3 bases and J by 3 bases, with 6 bases of the junction left unmatched. This CDR3 has 17 residues.

This clonotype came up many times. The rearrangement joins TRBV11-2 to TRBJ2-4; 10 bases are shared with TRBD2. Germline V gene sequence: CDR1 SGHAT, CDR2 FQNNGV. J lost 1 base, V lost 2 bases, and 2 bases had no gene match. This CDR3 spans 16 amino acids. CDR3 sequence reads: CASSLTSGMAKNIQYF. CDR3 DNA: TGTGCCAGCAGCTTAACTAGCGGGATGGCCAAAAACATTCAGTACTTC.

V gene TRBV12-3 or TRBV12-4 combines with J gene TRBJ2-6, with a possible D match to TRBD1 (5 bases). The CDR3 sequence is 15 residues long. V lost 6 bases to trimming and J lost 4 bases, with 13 bases between them. The CDR3 is CASRGRATGANVLTF. The CDR3 DNA reads as TGTGCCAGCAGGGGCAGGGCGACGGGGGCCAACGTCCTGACTTTC.

This clonotype came up many times. In DNA, the CDR3 is TGTGCCAGCAGCCAAGATCAAGGGGGTACAGGTGCGGGAGCTTTCTTT. Its protein is CASSQDQGGTGAGAFF. V gene TRBV3-1 combines with J gene TRBJ1-1, with a possible D match to TRBD1 (6 bases). CDR3 length equals 16 residues. Germline assignment: CDR1 LGHDT and CDR2 YNNKEL (reference sequence). Trimming removed 0 bases from V and 10 bases from J, with 21 bases in between.

This clonotype has more than one count but fewer than ten. A much larger clone sits a single nucleotide away, making a read error possible. The chain couples TRBV11-2 to TRBJ1-2; perhaps TRBD1 as D (5 bases). The CDR3 contains 11 residues. Germline V gene sequence: CDR1 SGHAT, CDR2 FQNNGV. The CDR3 loop reads CASGLGDGYTF. The CDR3 nucleotides read TGTGCCAGCGGCTTAGGGGACGGCTACACCTTC.

The chain combines TRBV5-8 with TRBJ1-5, with TRBD1 identical over 7 bases. V lost 4 bases, J lost 4 bases, and 8 bases stayed unmatched. This CDR3 contains 15 residues. Germline loops: CDR1 SGHTS, CDR2 YDEGEE. CDR3 DNA: TGTGCCAGCAGCGCGGGGACAGTTTTTAATCAGCCCCAGCATTTT. This codes for CASSAGTVFNQPQHF.

The rearrangement uses TRBV29-1 and TRBJ2-7; no reliable D call. Trimming took 7 bases from V and 0 from J, leaving 13 bases between them. CDR3 length: 13 amino acids. Germline CDR1 and CDR2: SQVTM and ANQGSEA. CDR3 in amino acids: CSAEGLSSYEQYF. The CDR3 DNA follows: TGCAGCGCCGAAGGTCTTTCCTCCTACGAGCAGTACTTC.

This clonotype came up a few times. V and J are TRBV29-1 and TRBJ2-1; TRBD2 might be the D (5 bases). V lost 3 bases to trimming and J lost 8 bases, with 14 bases between them. Germline values: CDR1 SQVTM, CDR2 ANQGSEA. This CDR3 contains 13 residues. The CDR3 DNA follows: TGCAGCGTTGACCGGGCTAGCCGTTATGAGCAGTTCTTC. This gives the protein CSVDRASRYEQFF.

This clonotype was found a few times. It may be a read error: a sequence one base away is much more abundant. This chain links TRBV11-2 with TRBJ2-5; 7 positions agree with TRBD2. Germline loops: CDR1 SGHAT, CDR2 FQNNGV. The CDR3 runs to 13 residues. CDR3 loop: CAGSRTRQETQYF. The CDR3 region has the DNA TGTGCCGGCAGCCGGACTAGACAAGAGACCCAGTACTTC. Full variable domain (outside the CDR3, taken from reference TRBV11-2 and TRBJ2-5): EAGVAQSPRYKIIEKRQSVAFWCNPISGHATLYWYQQILGQGPKLLIQFQNNGVVDDSQLPKDRFSAERLKGVDSTLKIQPAKLEDSAVYLCAGSRTRQETQYFGPGTRLLVL.

This clonotype was observed at least ten times. The chain links TRBV30 to TRBJ1-1, with TRBD1 as a possible D gene (5 bases). Germline values: CDR1 GTSNPN, CDR2 SVGIG (reference sequence). The V and J ends lost 0 bases and 4 bases respectively, with 9 bases between them. The CDR3 length is 13 residues. The DNA of the CDR3 is TGTGCCTGGAGTGTACGCGGGGCCACTGAAGCTTTCTTT. Translated, it gives CAWSVRGATEAFF.

This clonotype was seen only a few times. V gene TRBV30 combines with J gene TRBJ1-5; D gene uncertain. The CDR3 totals 13 residues. Germline lookup yields CDR1 GTSNPN and CDR2 SVGIG (reference sequence). The V and J ends lost 1 base and 7 bases respectively, with 11 bases between them. The CDR3 nucleotides read TGTGCCTGGAGTGAGTCCGGGAGCCAGCCCCAGCATTTT. Its translation is CAWSESGSQPQHF.

This clonotype appeared many times. The chain is built from TRBV18 and TRBJ2-7; D tentatively reads TRBD1 or TRBD2 (6 bases each). The CDR3 covers 16 residues. Germline lookup yields CDR1 KGHSH and CDR2 LQKENI. Trimming stripped 5 bases from V and 2 bases from J, with 19 bases between. In DNA form, the CDR3 reads TGTGCCAGCTCAGCTATCTCCAGGGGAGGAACCTACGAGCAGTACTTC. It is translated as CASSAISRGGTYEQYF.

The J gene is TRBJ2-1, the V gene TRBV19; TRBD2 matches 8 bases. V dropped 0 bases and J dropped 4; count of bases not matched to a gene: 8. Germline CDR1 and CDR2: LNHDA and SQIVND (reference sequence). This CDR3 region has 17 residues. In nucleotides, the CDR3 is TGTGCCAGTAGTATAGATCTCAGTAGCGGGGTTTACAATGAGCAGTTCTTC. Translated, it gives CASSIDLSSGVYNEQFF.

Comments on this clonotype: This may be a read error: a much more frequent sequence differs by one nucleotide. The chain is built from TRBV7-2 and TRBJ2-7; a possible D gene is TRBD2 (5 bases). Germline V CDR1 and CDR2: SGHTA, FQGNSA. There are 15 residues in the CDR3. The CDR3 DNA reads TGTGCCAGCAGCTTAGGGGTAGCGAGCTCCTACGAGCAGCACTTC. This translates into CASSLGVASSYEQHF.

This clonotype was seen more than once but under ten times. The chain has TRBV27 and TRBJ1-1; no reliable D call. This CDR3 contains 15 residues. The germline gives CDR1 MNHEY, CDR2 SMNVEV (reference sequence). The germline V and J ends were trimmed by 2 bases and 5 bases, with 15 bases remaining between them. The CDR3 nucleotides are TGTGCCAGCAGTTTAAGCGACCTCCCGAGGACTGAAGCTTTCTTT. Its translation: CASSLSDLPRTEAFF.